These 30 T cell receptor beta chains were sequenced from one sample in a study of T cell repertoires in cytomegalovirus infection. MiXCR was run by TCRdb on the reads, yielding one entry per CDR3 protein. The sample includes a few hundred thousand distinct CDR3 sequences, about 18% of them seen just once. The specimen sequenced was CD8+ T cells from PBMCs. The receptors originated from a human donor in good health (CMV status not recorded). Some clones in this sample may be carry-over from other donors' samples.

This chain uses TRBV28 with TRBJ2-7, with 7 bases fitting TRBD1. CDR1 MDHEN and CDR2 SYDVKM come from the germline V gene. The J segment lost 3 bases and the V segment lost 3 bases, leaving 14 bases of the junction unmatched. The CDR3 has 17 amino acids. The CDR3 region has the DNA TGTGCCAGCAGTTTCCAGGGGGAATCCTATCTTTACTACGAGCAGTACTTC. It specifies CASSFQGESYLYYEQYF.

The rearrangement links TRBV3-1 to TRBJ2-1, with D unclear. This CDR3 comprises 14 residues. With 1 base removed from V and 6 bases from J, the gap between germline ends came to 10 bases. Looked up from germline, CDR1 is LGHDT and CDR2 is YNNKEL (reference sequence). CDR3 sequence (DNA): TGTGCCAGCAGCCAAGCCGCTCAGCCCAATGAGCAGTTCTTC. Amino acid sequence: CASSQAAQPNEQFF.

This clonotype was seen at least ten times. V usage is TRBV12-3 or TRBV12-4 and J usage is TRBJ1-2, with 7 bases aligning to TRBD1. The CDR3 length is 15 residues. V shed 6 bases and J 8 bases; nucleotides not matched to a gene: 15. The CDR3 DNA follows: TGTGCCAGCAGGCCAGGGGGACGGCCGGAAGAGGGCTACACCTTC. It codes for CASRPGGRPEEGYTF.

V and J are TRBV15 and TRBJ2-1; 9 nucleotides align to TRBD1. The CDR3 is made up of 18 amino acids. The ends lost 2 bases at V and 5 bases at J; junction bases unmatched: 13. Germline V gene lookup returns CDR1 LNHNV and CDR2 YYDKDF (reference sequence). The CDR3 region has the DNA TGTGCCACCAGCAGAAAGGGGCCCACAGGGGGCTTTGACAATGAGCAGTTCTTC. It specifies CATSRKGPTGGFDNEQFF.

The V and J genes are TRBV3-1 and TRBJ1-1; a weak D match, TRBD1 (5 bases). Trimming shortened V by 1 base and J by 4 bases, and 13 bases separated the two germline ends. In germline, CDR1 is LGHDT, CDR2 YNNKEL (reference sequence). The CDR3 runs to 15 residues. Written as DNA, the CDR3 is TGTGCCAGCAGCCAAGGACGACAGTACATCACTGAAGCTTTCTTT. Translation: CASSQGRQYITEAFF.

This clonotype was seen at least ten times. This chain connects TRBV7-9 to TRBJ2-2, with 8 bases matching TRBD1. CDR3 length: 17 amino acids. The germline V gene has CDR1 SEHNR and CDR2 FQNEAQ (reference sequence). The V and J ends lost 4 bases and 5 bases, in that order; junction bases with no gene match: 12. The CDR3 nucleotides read TGTGCCAGCAGCTCTCCCCCACAGGGGGTCCGGACCGGGGAGCTGTTTTTT. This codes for CASSSPPQGVRTGELFF.

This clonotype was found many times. As DNA, the CDR3 is TGTGCCAGCAGTCTAAACTCCTACGAGCAGTACTTC. Residues: CASSLNSYEQYF. The genes are TRBV7-2 and TRBJ2-7; D unresolved. Between the trimmed V and J ends, which lost 6 bases and 0 bases, there was a span of 6 bases. The CDR3 runs 12 residues. CDR1 SGHTA and CDR2 FQGNSA come from the germline V gene.

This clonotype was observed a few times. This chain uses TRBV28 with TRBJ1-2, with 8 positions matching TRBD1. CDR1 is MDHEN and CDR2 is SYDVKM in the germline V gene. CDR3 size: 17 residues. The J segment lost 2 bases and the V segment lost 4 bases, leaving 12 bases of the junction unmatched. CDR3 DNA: TGTGCCAGCAGTTCCCAAATCGGACAGGGTGAGAACTATGGCTACACCTTC. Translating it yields CASSSQIGQGENYGYTF.

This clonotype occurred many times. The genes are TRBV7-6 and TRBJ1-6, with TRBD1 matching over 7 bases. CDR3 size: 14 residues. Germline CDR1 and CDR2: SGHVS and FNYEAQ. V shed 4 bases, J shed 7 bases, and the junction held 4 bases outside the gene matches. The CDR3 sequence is CASSSGTDNSPLHF. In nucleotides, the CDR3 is TGTGCCAGCAGCTCCGGGACAGACAATTCACCCCTCCACTTT.

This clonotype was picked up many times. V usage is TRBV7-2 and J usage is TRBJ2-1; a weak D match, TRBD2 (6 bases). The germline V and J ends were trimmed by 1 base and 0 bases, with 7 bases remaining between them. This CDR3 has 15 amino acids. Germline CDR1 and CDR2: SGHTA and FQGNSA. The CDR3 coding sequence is TGTGCCAGCAGCTTAGAACTAGCCTCCTACAATGAGCAGTTCTTC. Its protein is CASSLELASYNEQFF. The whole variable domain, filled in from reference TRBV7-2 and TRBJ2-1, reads GAGVSQSPSNKVTEKGKDVELRCDPISGHTALYWYRQSLGQGLEFLIYFQGNSAPDKSGLPSDRFSAERTGGSVSTLTIQRTQQEDSAVYLCASSLELASYNEQFFGPGTRLTVL.

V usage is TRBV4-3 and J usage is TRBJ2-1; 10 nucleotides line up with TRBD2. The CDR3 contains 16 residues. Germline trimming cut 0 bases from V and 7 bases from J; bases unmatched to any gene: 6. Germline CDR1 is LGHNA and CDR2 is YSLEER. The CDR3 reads CASSQEWLAGENEQFF. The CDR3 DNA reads TGCGCCAGCAGCCAAGAATGGCTAGCGGGGGAAAATGAGCAGTTCTTC.

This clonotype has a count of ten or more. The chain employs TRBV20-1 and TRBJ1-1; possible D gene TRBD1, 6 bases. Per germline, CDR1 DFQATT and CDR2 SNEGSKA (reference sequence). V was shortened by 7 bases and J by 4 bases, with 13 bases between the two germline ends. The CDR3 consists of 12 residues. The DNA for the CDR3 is TGCAGTGTGTCTAGGGGGGGCACTGAAGCTTTCTTT. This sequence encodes CSVSRGGTEAFF.

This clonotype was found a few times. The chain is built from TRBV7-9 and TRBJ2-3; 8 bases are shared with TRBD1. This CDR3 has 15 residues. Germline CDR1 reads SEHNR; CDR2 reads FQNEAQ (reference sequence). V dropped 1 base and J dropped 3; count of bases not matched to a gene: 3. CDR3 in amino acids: CASSLEGQGTDTQYF. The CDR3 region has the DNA TGTGCCAGCAGCTTAGAAGGACAGGGAACAGATACGCAGTATTTT.

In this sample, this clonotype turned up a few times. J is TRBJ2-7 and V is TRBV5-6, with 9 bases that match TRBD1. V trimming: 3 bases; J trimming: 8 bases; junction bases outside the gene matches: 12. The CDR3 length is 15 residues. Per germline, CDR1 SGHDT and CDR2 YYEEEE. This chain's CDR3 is CASSYGQGSSTKQYF. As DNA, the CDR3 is TGTGCCAGCAGCTACGGACAGGGGAGTTCCACTAAGCAGTACTTC.

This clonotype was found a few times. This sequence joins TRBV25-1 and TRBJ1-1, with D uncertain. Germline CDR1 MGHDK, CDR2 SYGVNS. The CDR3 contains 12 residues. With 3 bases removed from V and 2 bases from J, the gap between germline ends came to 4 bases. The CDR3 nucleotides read TGTGCCAGCAGTGATCCTAACACTGAAGCTTTCTTT. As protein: CASSDPNTEAFF.

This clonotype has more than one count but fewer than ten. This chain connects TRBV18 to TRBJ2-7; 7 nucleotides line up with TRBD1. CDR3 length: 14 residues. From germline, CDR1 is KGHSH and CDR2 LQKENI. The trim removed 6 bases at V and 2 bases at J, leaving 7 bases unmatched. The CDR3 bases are TGTGCCAGCTCGTACCTACAGGGGCCCTACGAGCAGTACTTC. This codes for CASSYLQGPYEQYF.

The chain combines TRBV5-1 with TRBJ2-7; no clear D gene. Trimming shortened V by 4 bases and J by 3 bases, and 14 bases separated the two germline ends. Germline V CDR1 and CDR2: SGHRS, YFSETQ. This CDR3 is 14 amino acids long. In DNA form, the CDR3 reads TGCGCCAGCAGCCCGGAGACCGAAAGCTACGAGCAGTACTTC. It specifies CASSPETESYEQYF.

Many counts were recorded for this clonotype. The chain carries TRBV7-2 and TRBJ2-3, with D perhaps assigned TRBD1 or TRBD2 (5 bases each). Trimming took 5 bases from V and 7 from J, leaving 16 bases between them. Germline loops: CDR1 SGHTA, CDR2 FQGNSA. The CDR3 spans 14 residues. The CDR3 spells CASSQRGAENTQYF. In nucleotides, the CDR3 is TGTGCCAGCAGCCAGAGGGGAGCGGAGAATACGCAGTATTTT.

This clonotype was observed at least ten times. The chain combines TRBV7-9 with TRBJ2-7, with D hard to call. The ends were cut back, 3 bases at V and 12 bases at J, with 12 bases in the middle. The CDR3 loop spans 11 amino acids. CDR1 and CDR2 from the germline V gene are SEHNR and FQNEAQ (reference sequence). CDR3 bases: TGTGCCAGCAGCTTGACAAAAGAGTTGTACTTC. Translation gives CASSLTKELYF. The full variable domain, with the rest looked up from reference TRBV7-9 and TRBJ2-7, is DTGVSQNPRHKITKRGQNVTFRCDPISEHNRLYWYRQTLGQGPEFLTYFQNEAQLEKSRLLSDRFSAERPKGSFSTLEIQRTEQGDSAMYLCASSLTKELYFGPGTRLTVT.

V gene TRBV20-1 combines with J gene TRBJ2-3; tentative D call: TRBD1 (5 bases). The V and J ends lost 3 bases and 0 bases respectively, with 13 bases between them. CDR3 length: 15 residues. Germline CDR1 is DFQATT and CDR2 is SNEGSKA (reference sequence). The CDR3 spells CSASESGPSTDTQYF. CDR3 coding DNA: TGCAGTGCTAGTGAATCAGGGCCTAGCACAGATACGCAGTATTTT.

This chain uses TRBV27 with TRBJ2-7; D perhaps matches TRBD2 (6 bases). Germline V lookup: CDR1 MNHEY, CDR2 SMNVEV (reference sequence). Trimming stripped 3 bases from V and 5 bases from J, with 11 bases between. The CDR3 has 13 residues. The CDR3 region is CASSFGGTNEQYF. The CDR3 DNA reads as TGTGCCAGCAGTTTTGGAGGGACCAACGAGCAGTACTTC.

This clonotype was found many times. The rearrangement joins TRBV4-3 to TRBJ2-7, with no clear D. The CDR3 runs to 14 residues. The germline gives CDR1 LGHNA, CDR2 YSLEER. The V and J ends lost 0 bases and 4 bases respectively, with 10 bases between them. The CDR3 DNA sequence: TGCGCCAGCAGCCAAGATAAGAATGCTTACGAGCAGTACTTC. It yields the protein CASSQDKNAYEQYF.

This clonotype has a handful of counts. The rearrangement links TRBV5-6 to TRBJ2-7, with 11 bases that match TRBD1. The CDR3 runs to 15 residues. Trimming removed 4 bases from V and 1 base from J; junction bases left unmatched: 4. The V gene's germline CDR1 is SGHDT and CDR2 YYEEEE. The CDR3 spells CASSPGQGVSYEQYF. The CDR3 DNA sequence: TGTGCCAGCAGCCCGGGACAGGGGGTTTCCTACGAGCAGTACTTC.

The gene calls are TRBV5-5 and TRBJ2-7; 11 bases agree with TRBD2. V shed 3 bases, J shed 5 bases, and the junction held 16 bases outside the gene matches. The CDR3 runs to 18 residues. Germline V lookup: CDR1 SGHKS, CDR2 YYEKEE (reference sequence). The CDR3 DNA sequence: TGTGCCAGCAGCTCCTCCCCGCTGCGGACTAGCGGGTACCACGAGCAGTACTTC. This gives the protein CASSSSPLRTSGYHEQYF.

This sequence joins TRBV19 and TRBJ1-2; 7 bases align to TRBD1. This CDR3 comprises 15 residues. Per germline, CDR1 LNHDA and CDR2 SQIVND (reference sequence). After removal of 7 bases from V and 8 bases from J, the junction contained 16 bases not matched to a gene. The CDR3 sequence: CASTAGGQAIQGYTF. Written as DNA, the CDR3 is TGTGCCAGTACCGCGGGCGGACAGGCGATCCAGGGCTACACCTTC.

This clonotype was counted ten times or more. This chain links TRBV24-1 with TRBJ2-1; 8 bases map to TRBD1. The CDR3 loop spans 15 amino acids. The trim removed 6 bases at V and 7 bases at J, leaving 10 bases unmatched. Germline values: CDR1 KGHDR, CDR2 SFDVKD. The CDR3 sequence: CATSSRWTGINEQFF. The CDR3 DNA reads TGTGCCACCAGTAGCCGTTGGACAGGGATTAATGAGCAGTTCTTC.

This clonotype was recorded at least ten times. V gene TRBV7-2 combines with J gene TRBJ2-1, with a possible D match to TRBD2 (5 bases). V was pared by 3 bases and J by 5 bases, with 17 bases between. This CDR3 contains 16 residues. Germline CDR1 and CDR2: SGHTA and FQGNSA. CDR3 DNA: TGTGCCAGCAGCTTCCCAGGAACTAGGCCGGACAATGAGCAGTTCTTC. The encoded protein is CASSFPGTRPDNEQFF.

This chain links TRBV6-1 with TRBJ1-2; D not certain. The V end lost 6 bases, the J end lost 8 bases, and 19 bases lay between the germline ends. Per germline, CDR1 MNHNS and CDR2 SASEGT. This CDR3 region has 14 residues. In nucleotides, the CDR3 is TGTGCCAGCAGCCAGACAAATTCCCACTCAGGCTACACCTTC. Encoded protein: CASSQTNSHSGYTF.

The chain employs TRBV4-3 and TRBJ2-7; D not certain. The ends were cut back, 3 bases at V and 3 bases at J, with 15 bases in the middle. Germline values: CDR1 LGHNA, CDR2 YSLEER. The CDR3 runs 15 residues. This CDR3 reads CASSQDLIGNYEQYF. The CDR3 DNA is TGCGCCAGCAGCCAGGACCTTATAGGGAACTACGAGCAGTACTTC.

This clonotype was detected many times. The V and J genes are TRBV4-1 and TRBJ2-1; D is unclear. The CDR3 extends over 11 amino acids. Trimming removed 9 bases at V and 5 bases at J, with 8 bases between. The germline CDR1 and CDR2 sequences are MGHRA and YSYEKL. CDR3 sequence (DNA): TGCGCCAGTTTACTCGACAATGAGCAGTTCTTC. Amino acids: CASLLDNEQFF.